This T cell receptor beta chain derives from a study of CD8+ T cells in alopecia areata. Background on the study: A 6-month off-drug phase came after tofacitinib, which had lasted 6 to 18 months.

CDR1 and CDR2 (germline): GTSNPN, SVGIG (reference sequence). The CDR3 consists of 15 residues. The study, taken as a whole, reports: Elevated clonality characterized lesional scalp relative to normal scalp, particularly in alopecia totalis/universalis. Scalp clonality, together with expanded CD8+ clones among the top 100, fell significantly with tofacitinib.

Stated treatment: oral pan-JAK inhibitor, 5-10 mg twice daily. RNA was extracted and reverse transcribed into cDNA as the sequencing template. Libraries were prepared by immunoSEQ multiplex PCR; TCRdb keeps only in-frame clonotypes and omits some of them. The data contain 150,000 to 200,000 clones, roughly 60% of them singletons. In this sample, this clone turned up once. Its specificity is unknown. At one boundary the junction diverges from the germline segment, which might be a read error. The genes are TRBV30 and TRBJ1-1, with 8 nucleotides matching TRBD1. This material consisted of CD4+ T cells sorted from blood, taken at week 24, from a patient treated with tofacitinib. This sequence was found in a human donor with alopecia areata. In DNA, the CDR3 is TGTGCCTGGATTAAAACGGACAGGGTGAAGACTGAAGCTTTCTTT. It yields the protein CAWIKTDRVKTEAFF.